This T cell receptor (beta chain) was recorded in a study of read filtering for tumor transcriptome and immune sequencing (dated by TCRdb to about 2020). In the study overall: The cohort consisted of some 16 male and approximately 14 female patients, with a mean age of approximately 70 years and an age range of roughly 40 to 85. The study compared TCR repertoires from targeted immune repertoire sequencing and bulk whole-transcriptome sequencing run on the same bone marrow samples. Per sample, about 4.05 to 11 million TCR-region mapped reads were obtained with IR-seq, compared with only roughly 80 to 1273 with RNA-seq. Whole-transcriptome libraries were prepared with the TruSeq RNA Access Library Prep Kit after DNase treatment. Under revised international staging, roughly 8 patients fell into R-ISS I, 16 into R-ISS II and about 7 into R-ISS III. As a main aim, a read-filtering strategy for immune repertoire data was addressed, with the specific question being whether clonotypes supported by a single read should be removed.

TCR libraries were constructed from 400 to 500 ng RNA using the Immunoverse kit, and molecular barcoded adaptors covering alpha/delta and beta/gamma chains were employed. The same RNA used for transcriptome sequencing was used for TCR library preparation. Sequencing of TCR libraries was carried out on an Illumina HiSeq 4000 with 2 x 150 cycles. The authors' pipeline ran thus. TCR reads were aligned to human V, D, J and C references and assembled into CDR3 clonotypes with MiXCR, including quality filtering and error correction. The tcR package in R was used for analysis of clonotype counts and gene usage diversity. For inspection of raw mapping reads, RNA-seq reads were mapped by STAR aligner version 2.5.3a onto GRCh37 of the human genome. To test how sequencing depth affects detected clonotypes, IR-seq fastq files were randomly downsampled with Seqtk 1.3. TCRdb reprocessing: public reads trimmed at Q25 with fastp, clones called with MiXCR, in-frame beta chains kept. Identical CDR3 proteins give one entry, which carries the most common genes and DNA. It is TCRdb's table, rather than the study itself, that gives the V and J calls and clone size. This sample comprises tens of thousands of distinct CDR3 sequences, roughly an eighth of them detected only once. The top ten clonotypes cover about 30% of the sample.

This clonotype was observed at least ten times. The target of this receptor is not known. Base qualities are not recorded, but no much larger clone differs from it by a single base. Each patient had bone marrow sampled at the time of active disease. Ficoll-Hypaque density gradient centrifugation was used to isolate the bone marrow mononuclear cells. Myeloma plasma cells were removed and CD138-negative cells were collected by negative selection after labeling with CD138 magnetic microbeads on a MACS separator. Purity of the isolated cells was checked by flow cytometry on an Attune NxT using CD138 antibodies. Total RNA was extracted using TRIzol reagent and was quantified on a NanoDrop spectrophotometer. For each patient, the CD138-negative bone marrow sample underwent paired RNA-seq and IR-seq. What the research found in general, with its limitations: In IR-seq, 80% to 85% of clonotypes but around 3.5% of total reads were represented by single-read clonotypes, whereas in RNA-seq, 74.6% of clonotypes and approximately 45% of reads were represented by single-read clonotypes. Removing single-read clonotypes increased the correlation between IR-seq and RNA-seq shared clonotype proportions. The sorted CD138-negative fraction was a mixed bone marrow immune population, not purified T cells. Compared with RNA-seq, IR-seq captured clonotypes at much higher depth and more reliably, and a smaller IR-seq throughput was enough to identify most shared clonotypes.

Relative to germline, V is 5 bases shorter and J is 4 bases shorter, with 12 bases between their ends. CDR1 and CDR2 (SEHNR, FQNEAQ) derive from the germline V gene (reference sequence). The CDR3 has 14 amino acids, counting the end cysteine and phenylalanine. Just CDR3 DNA is preserved here, 42 bases in frame from base 1. The specimen sequenced was a population of CD138-negative cells sorted from bone marrow. Sample cell subset or site, as interpreted from the label and publication: bone marrow mononuclear cells depleted of CD138+ plasma/myeloma cells by negative magnetic selection. The TCR sequence derives from a donor over 35 with multiple myeloma. The chain is encoded by TRBV7-9 joined to TRBJ2-4; the D gene is possibly TRBD2, with 5 bases matching. At the DNA level, the sequence is TGTGCCAGCAGCCTCGGGGATACTAAAAACATTCAGTACTTC. Translated, this gives CASSLGDTKNIQYF.